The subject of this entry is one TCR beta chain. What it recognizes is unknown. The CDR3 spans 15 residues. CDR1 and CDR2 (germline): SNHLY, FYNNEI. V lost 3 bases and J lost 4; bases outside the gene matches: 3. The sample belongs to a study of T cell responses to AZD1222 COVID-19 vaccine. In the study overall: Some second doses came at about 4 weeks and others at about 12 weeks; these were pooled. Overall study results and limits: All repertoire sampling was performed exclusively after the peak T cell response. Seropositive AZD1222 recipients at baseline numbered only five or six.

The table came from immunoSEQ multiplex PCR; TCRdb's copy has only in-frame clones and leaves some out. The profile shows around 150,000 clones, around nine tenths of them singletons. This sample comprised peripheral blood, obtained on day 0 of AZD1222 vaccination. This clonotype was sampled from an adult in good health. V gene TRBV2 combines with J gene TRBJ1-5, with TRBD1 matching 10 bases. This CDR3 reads CASSDRTGGNQPQHF. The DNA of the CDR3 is TGTGCCAGCAGTGATCGGACAGGGGGAAATCAGCCCCAGCATTTT.